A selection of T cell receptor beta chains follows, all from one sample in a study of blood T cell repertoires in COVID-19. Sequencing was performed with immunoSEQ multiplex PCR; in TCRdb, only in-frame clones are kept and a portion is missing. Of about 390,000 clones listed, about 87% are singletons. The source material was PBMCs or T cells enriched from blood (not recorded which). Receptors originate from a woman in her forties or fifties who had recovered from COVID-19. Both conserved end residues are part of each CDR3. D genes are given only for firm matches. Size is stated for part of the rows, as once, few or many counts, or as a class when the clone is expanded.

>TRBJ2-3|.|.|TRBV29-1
CSVHTGSYTDTQYF
TGCAGCGTTCATACAGGTTCTTACACAGATACGCAGTATTTT
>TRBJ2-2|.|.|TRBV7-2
CASTLQVSNTGELFF
TGTGCCAGCACCTTACAGGTTTCGAACACCGGGGAGCTGTTTTTT
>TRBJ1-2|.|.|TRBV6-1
CASSDRGDGYTF
TGTGCCAGCAGTGACAGGGGTGATGGCTACACCTTC
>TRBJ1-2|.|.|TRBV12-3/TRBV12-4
CASSLREGGYTF
TGTGCCAGCTCACTCCGGGAAGGCGGCTACACCTTC
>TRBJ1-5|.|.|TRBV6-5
CASRPGGYSNQPQHF
TGTGCCAGCAGACCGGGAGGATATAGCAATCAGCCCCAGCATTTT
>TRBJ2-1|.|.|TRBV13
CATTLHGYNEQFF
TGTGCCACGACTTTACACGGTTACAATGAGCAGTTCTTC
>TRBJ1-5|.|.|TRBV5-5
CASSLTGLGGSNQPQHF
TGTGCCAGCAGCCTTACAGGGTTAGGGGGTAGCAATCAGCCCCAGCATTTT
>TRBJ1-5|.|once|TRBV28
CASSLQTGNQPQHF
TGTGCCAGCAGTTTACAAACGGGCAATCAGCCCCAGCATTTT
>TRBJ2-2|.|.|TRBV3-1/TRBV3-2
CASSPALVAENTGELFF
TGTGCCAGCAGCCCCGCCTTAGTAGCCGAGAACACCGGGGAGCTGTTTTTT
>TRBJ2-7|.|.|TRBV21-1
CASNKEAGIPYEQYF
TGTGCCAGCAACAAAGAGGCAGGGATCCCCTACGAGCAGTACTTC
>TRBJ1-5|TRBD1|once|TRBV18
CASSPPTAGGVGGQPQHF
TGTGCCAGCTCACCACCGACAGCAGGGGGCGTAGGGGGTCAGCCCCAGCATTTT
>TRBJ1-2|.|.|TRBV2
CASWRGSGNYGYTF
TGTGCCAGCTGGCGGGGGTCAGGGAACTATGGCTACACCTTC
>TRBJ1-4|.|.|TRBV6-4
CASKGPGPNEKLFF
TGTGCCAGCAAGGGGCCGGGCCCTAATGAAAAACTGTTTTTT
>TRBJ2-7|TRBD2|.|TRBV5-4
CASRGGLTYEQYF
TGTGCCAGCAGGGGGGGACTAACCTACGAGCAGTACTTC
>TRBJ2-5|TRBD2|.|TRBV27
CASRQTSAQTQYF
TGTGCCAGCAGGCAGACTAGCGCCCAGACCCAGTACTTC
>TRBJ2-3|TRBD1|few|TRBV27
CASRRGDRGSTDTQYF
TGTGCCAGCAGGAGGGGGGACAGGGGAAGCACAGATACGCAGTATTTT
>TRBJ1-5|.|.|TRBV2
CASSDRALGNQPQHF
TGTGCCAGCAGTGACAGGGCTCTTGGCAATCAGCCCCAGCATTTT
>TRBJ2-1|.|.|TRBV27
CASRRGAGNEQFF
TGTGCCAGCCGCCGGGGGGCGGGCAATGAGCAGTTCTTC
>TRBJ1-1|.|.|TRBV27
CASSPPGRLNTEAFF
TGTGCCAGCAGTCCCCCAGGGAGGTTAAACACTGAAGCTTTCTTT
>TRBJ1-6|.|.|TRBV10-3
CAISEISGSYNSPLHF
TGTGCCATCAGTGAAATCTCAGGCTCCTATAATTCACCCCTCCACTTT
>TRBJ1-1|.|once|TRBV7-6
CASSFQENTEAFF
TGTGCCAGCAGCTTTCAGGAGAACACTGAAGCTTTCTTT
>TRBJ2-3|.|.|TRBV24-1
CATSDQVFTQYF
TGTGCCACCAGTGACCAGGTTTTTACGCAGTATTTT
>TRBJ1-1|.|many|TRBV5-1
CASSWIQQDANTEAFF
TGCGCCAGCAGCTGGATACAACAGGACGCCAACACTGAAGCTTTCTTT
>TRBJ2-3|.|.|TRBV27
CASSLSRADTQYF
TGTGCCAGCAGTTTATCGCGGGCAGATACGCAGTATTTT
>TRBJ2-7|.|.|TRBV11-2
CASSLEGVYEQYF
TGTGCCAGCAGCTTAGAAGGAGTATACGAGCAGTACTTC
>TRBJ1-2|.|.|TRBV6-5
CASRPYRDNSYGYTF
TGTGCCAGCAGGCCCTACCGGGACAACTCCTATGGCTACACCTTC
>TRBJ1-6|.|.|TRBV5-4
CASSLGRSGSISPLHF
TGTGCCAGCAGCTTGGGTCGTTCGGGTAGTATTTCACCCCTCCACTTT
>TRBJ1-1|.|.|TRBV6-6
CASRPLLEGNTEAFF
TGTGCCAGCAGACCCCTTTTGGAGGGCAACACTGAAGCTTTCTTT
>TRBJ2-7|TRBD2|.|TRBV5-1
CASRGRGAPPEQYF
TGCGCCAGCAGGGGGCGGGGGGCCCCCCCTGAGCAGTACTTC
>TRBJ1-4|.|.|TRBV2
CASSSTGNPTNEKLFF
TGTGCCAGCAGTAGTACAGGAAACCCAACTAATGAAAAACTGTTTTTT
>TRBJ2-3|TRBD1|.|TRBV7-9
CASSQRQGGEYTQYF
TGTGCCAGCAGCCAACGACAGGGGGGCGAATATACGCAGTATTTT
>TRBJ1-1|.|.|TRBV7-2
CASSLASVEGFAEAFF
TGTGCCAGCAGCTTAGCGTCTGTGGAGGGGTTCGCTGAAGCTTTCTTT
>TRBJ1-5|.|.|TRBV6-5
CASRPSTGGNQPQHF
TGTGCCAGCAGACCGTCGACAGGCGGCAATCAGCCCCAGCATTTT
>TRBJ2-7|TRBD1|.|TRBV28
CASKPGTGGGEQYF
TGTGCCAGCAAACCCGGGACAGGGGGTGGGGAGCAGTACTTC
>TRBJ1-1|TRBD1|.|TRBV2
CASSLTGTGVEAFF
TGTGCCAGCAGTCTTACCGGGACAGGAGTAGAAGCTTTCTTT
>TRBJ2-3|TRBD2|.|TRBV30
CAWSVGLAVSTDTQYF
TGTGCCTGGAGTGTGGGACTAGCGGTTAGCACAGATACGCAGTATTTT
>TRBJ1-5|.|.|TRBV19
CASSMSYGGNQPQHF
TGTGCCAGTAGTATGTCGTACGGGGGCAATCAGCCCCAGCATTTT
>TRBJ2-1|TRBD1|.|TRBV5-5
CASSLAGGQSNEQFF
TGTGCCAGCAGCCTAGCAGGGGGCCAAAGCAATGAGCAGTTCTTC
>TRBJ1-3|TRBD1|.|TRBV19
CASSWGQLSGNTIYF
TGTGCCAGTAGTTGGGGACAGCTCTCTGGAAACACCATATATTTT
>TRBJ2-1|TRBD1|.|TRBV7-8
CASSLPRDRGAYNEQFF
TGTGCCAGCAGCTTACCCAGGGACAGGGGGGCGTACAATGAGCAGTTCTTC
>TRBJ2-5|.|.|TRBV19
CASSIGRGQETQYF
TGTGCCAGTAGTATAGGGAGAGGTCAAGAGACCCAGTACTTC
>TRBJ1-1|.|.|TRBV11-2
CASSLRVWTEAFF
TGTGCCAGCAGCTTGAGGGTTTGGACTGAAGCTTTCTTT